These 24 T cell receptor beta chains share one sample of origin, sequenced in a study of cytomegalovirus exposure and HLA in healthy donors. Primers: 60 Vbeta forward and 13 Jbeta reverse. Sequencing used immunoSEQ multiplex PCR; TCRdb keeps in-frame clones, though not all of them. The table includes tens of thousands of clones, about three quarters detected once. Sequenced sample: PBMCs. All receptors derive from a woman in her thirties in good health and CMV-seropositive.

V gene TRBV28 combines with J gene TRBJ1-2, with D perhaps TRBD1 (5 bases). Trimming left V 3 bases short and J 8 bases short, with 19 bases between. CDR1 and CDR2 from the germline V gene are MDHEN and SYDVKM. The CDR3 contains 15 residues. CDR3 nucleotide sequence: TGTGCCAGCAGTTTTGGGTCCCGGGGCGCGGGGGGCTACACCTTC. It is translated as CASSFGSRGAGGYTF.

The chain uses TRBV19 and TRBJ2-1; D perhaps matches TRBD2 (5 bases). Germline V gene sequence: CDR1 LNHDA, CDR2 SQIVND (reference sequence). V was pared by 6 bases and J by 0 bases, with 12 bases between. The CDR3 extends over 15 amino acids. In DNA form, the CDR3 reads TGTGCCAGTAGCGTAAGCGGAAGCTCCTACAATGAGCAGTTCTTC. Its protein product is CASSVSGSSYNEQFF.

This clone occurred a few times. V is TRBV9 and J is TRBJ2-2, with a possible D match to TRBD2 (5 bases). Trimming shortened V by 0 bases and J by 1 base, and 10 bases separated the two germline ends. There are 16 residues in the CDR3. CDR1 is SGDLS and CDR2 is YYNGEE in the germline V gene. The CDR3 coding sequence is TGTGCCAGCAGCGTAGCCCTGAGCGGGAACACCGGGGAGCTGTTTTTT. This gives the protein CASSVALSGNTGELFF.

The J gene is TRBJ1-1, the V gene TRBV28; D is undetermined. V shed 1 base and J shed 11 bases, with 17 bases lying between them. Germline values: CDR1 MDHEN, CDR2 SYDVKM. The CDR3 spans 14 residues. The CDR3 region has the DNA TGTGCCAGCAGTTTATTCTCCCGGGTCGTGAGGGCTTTCTTT. It codes for CASSLFSRVVRAFF. Variable domain in full (rest from reference TRBV28 and TRBJ1-1): DVKVTQSSRYLVKRTGEKVFLECVQDMDHENMFWYRQDPGLGLRLIYFSYDVKMKEKGDIPEGYSVSREKKERFSLILESASTNQTSMYLCASSLFSRVVRAFFGQGTRLTVV.

The gene calls are TRBV7-2 and TRBJ2-5, with TRBD2 as a possible D gene (6 bases). The germline V and J ends were trimmed by 3 bases and 3 bases, with 11 bases remaining between them. Germline V gene data show CDR1 as SGHTA and CDR2 as FQGNSA. This CDR3 comprises 14 residues. The CDR3 sequence: CASSFQRAEETQYF. CDR3 DNA: TGTGCCAGCAGCTTCCAGCGGGCCGAAGAGACCCAGTACTTC.

The chain joins TRBV9 to TRBJ2-5; D remains ambiguous. CDR3 length: 13 residues. V lost 0 bases and J lost 5, with 8 bases in between. The V gene's germline CDR1 is SGDLS and CDR2 YYNGEE. The CDR3, as DNA: TGTGCCAGCAGCGTAGTTACCGGGGAGACCCAGTACTTC. Its protein product is CASSVVTGETQYF.

The chain recombines TRBV28 with TRBJ2-7; 8 bases are a match to TRBD1. Germline assignment: CDR1 MDHEN and CDR2 SYDVKM. V was clipped by 5 bases and J by 2 bases; unmatched bases: 5. The CDR3 is 14 residues long. The DNA of the CDR3 is TGTGCCAGCAGTCGGGTCAGGGGGCCCTACGAGCAGTACTTC. Protein sequence: CASSRVRGPYEQYF.

The chain carries TRBV6-5 and TRBJ2-6; 7 positions agree with TRBD1. The germline CDR1 and CDR2 sequences are MNHEY and SVGAGI. This CDR3 is built from 16 residues. V was pared by 2 bases and J by 3 bases, with 4 bases of the junction left unmatched. This chain's CDR3 is CASSYGQAGGANVLTF. The CDR3 DNA is TGTGCCAGCAGTTACGGACAGGCGGGTGGGGCCAACGTCCTGACTTTC.

This clone has just one count. The rearrangement links TRBV27 to TRBJ2-3, with 7 bases fitting TRBD2. Germline CDR1 and CDR2: MNHEY and SMNVEV (reference sequence). V lost 4 bases, J lost 2 bases, and 3 bases stayed unmatched. The CDR3 consists of 14 residues. Written as DNA, the CDR3 is TGTGCCAGCAGTTCCACTAGCGTCACAGATACGCAGTATTTT. It encodes CASSSTSVTDTQYF.

This sequence joins TRBV25-1 and TRBJ1-6; TRBD1 matches at 9 bases. V was pared by 8 bases and J by 10 bases, with 6 bases of the junction left unmatched. This CDR3 region has 13 residues. Germline assignment: CDR1 MGHDK and CDR2 SYGVNS. The chain's CDR3 is CASRDRDVSPLHF. CDR3 nucleotides: TGTGCCAGCCGGGACAGGGATGTATCACCCCTCCACTTT.

This clone was recorded many times. This chain links TRBV5-1 with TRBJ1-1; a weak D match, TRBD1 (5 bases). CDR1 and CDR2 from the germline V gene are SGHRS and YFSETQ. The CDR3 spans 14 residues. V shed 2 bases and J shed 4 bases, with 12 bases lying between them. The DNA for the CDR3 is TGCGCCAGCAGCTTCGGAAGCCAGGGCACTGAAGCTTTCTTT. It translates to CASSFGSQGTEAFF.

V usage is TRBV6-5 and J usage is TRBJ1-1, with D hard to call. This CDR3 is 15 amino acids long. Germline V lookup: CDR1 MNHEY, CDR2 SVGAGI. The ends were cut back, 7 bases at V and 6 bases at J, with 21 bases in the middle. In nucleotides, the CDR3 is TGTGCCAGCAATCCCCCCGGGAGAGTAATTTCTGAAGCTTTCTTT. Its translation is CASNPPGRVISEAFF.

The CDR3 is CASSHLVSNGSTGELFF. DNA of the CDR3: TGTGCCAGTAGCCACTTAGTATCGAACGGGTCCACCGGGGAGCTGTTTTTT. The chain couples TRBV19 to TRBJ2-2; no definite D call. Trimming cost V 6 bases and J 4 bases, with 21 bases left between them. CDR3 length: 17 residues. CDR1 is LNHDA, CDR2 SQIVND, per germline (reference sequence).

The chain carries TRBV4-1 and TRBJ2-7; TRBD2 agrees at 7 bases. V lost 4 bases and J lost 6; bases outside the gene matches: 12. The CDR3 is 15 residues long. Germline CDR1 and CDR2: MGHRA and YSYEKL. As DNA, the CDR3 is TGCGCCAGCAGCCGAGGACTAGTAGGTTCGGTCGAGCAGTACTTC. It codes for CASSRGLVGSVEQYF.

The J gene is TRBJ1-1, the V gene TRBV19, with a weak D call TRBD1 (5 bases). V shed 4 bases and J shed 6 bases, with 12 bases lying between them. The V gene's germline CDR1 is LNHDA and CDR2 SQIVND (reference sequence). The CDR3 has 13 residues. The CDR3 region is CASSTFQGSEAFF. CDR3 in DNA: TGTGCCAGTAGTACATTTCAGGGTTCTGAAGCTTTCTTT.

This clone was seen more than once but under ten times. The gene calls are TRBV4-2 and TRBJ2-2, with TRBD2 identical over 7 bases. This CDR3 has 17 amino acids. The V gene's germline CDR1 is LGHNA and CDR2 YNFKEQ. With 0 bases clipped from V and 4 bases from J, the junction kept 8 bases outside the gene matches. CDR3 region: CASSQEGTGGTTGELFF. CDR3 DNA: TGTGCCAGCAGCCAAGAGGGTACGGGAGGCACCACCGGGGAGCTGTTTTTT.

The rearrangement joins TRBV10-3 to TRBJ2-5, with D maybe TRBD2 (6 bases). Germline assignment: CDR1 ENHRY and CDR2 SYGVKD. Trimming stripped 3 bases from V and 2 bases from J, with 16 bases between. The CDR3 has 16 residues. The CDR3 reads CAISDARPGGQETQYF. The CDR3 nucleotides are TGTGCCATCAGTGACGCCCGACCCGGGGGTCAAGAGACCCAGTACTTC.

This clone was detected once. The rearrangement links TRBV29-1 to TRBJ2-1, with D unclear. V dropped 6 bases and J dropped 6 bases, with 9 bases sitting between them. This CDR3 comprises 11 residues. Germline CDR1 SQVTM, CDR2 ANQGSEA. The CDR3, as DNA: TGCAGCGTGATTAGATTCAATGAGCAGTTCTTC. It encodes CSVIRFNEQFF.

This clone occurred a few times. The chain links TRBV6-5 to TRBJ1-2; 10 positions agree with TRBD1. J gave up 4 bases and V 6 bases, and 5 bases lay outside the gene matches. Looked up from germline, CDR1 is MNHEY and CDR2 is SVGAGI. The CDR3 consists of 14 residues. CDR3 loop: CASSPDRGGYGYTF. CDR3 DNA sequence: TGTGCCAGCAGCCCGGACAGGGGGGGCTATGGCTACACCTTC.

This clone was seen more than once but under ten times. The chain carries TRBV6-6 and TRBJ2-7; TRBD1 agrees at 7 bases. This CDR3 has 13 amino acids. The ends lost 6 bases at V and 4 bases at J; junction bases unmatched: 6. Germline V lookup: CDR1 MNHNY, CDR2 SVGAGI (reference sequence). CDR3 region: CASRPSTGYEQYF. CDR3 sequence (DNA): TGTGCCAGCAGACCCTCGACAGGGTACGAGCAGTACTTC.

V is TRBV5-1 and J is TRBJ2-1; TRBD2 agrees at 11 bases. The CDR3 has 15 amino acids. Germline CDR1 SGHRS, CDR2 YFSETQ. After removal of 3 bases from V and 7 bases from J, the junction contained 6 bases not matched to a gene. CDR3 nucleotide sequence: TGCGCCAGCAGCTCAACTAGCGGGGGTAGGAATGAGCAGTTCTTC. As protein: CASSSTSGGRNEQFF. Combining the CDR3 with reference TRBV5-1 and TRBJ2-1 gives the whole variable domain KAGVTQTPRYLIKTRGQQVTLSCSPISGHRSVSWYQQTPGQGLQFLFEYFSETQRNKGNFPGRFSGRQFSNSRSEMNVSTLELGDSALYLCASSSTSGGRNEQFFGPGTRLTVL.

A few counts support this clone. The chain joins TRBV6-5 to TRBJ1-1; 8 nucleotides align to TRBD1. The length of the CDR3 is 15 residues. J lost 1 base, V lost 1 base, and 2 bases had no gene match. CDR1 MNHEY and CDR2 SVGAGI come from the germline V gene. CDR3 bases: TGTGCCAGCAGTTACTTGGGACAGGAGAACACTGAAGCTTTCTTT. Amino acid sequence: CASSYLGQENTEAFF.

Notes on this clone: Other DNA sequences in this specimen translate into the identical CDR3. The V and J genes are TRBV5-1 and TRBJ2-1; 7 bases are a match to TRBD2. V lost 4 bases and J lost 4; bases outside the gene matches: 8. Germline values: CDR1 SGHRS, CDR2 YFSETQ. This CDR3 has 15 amino acids. This chain's CDR3 is CASSTRLAAYNEQFF. CDR3 nucleotide sequence: TGCGCCAGCAGCACCCGGCTAGCGGCATACAATGAGCAGTTCTTC.

In its sample, this clone was seen a few times. The V call is TRBV7-2, the J call TRBJ2-1; 9 nucleotides agree with TRBD2. The J segment lost 4 bases and the V segment lost 4 bases, leaving 11 bases of the junction unmatched. CDR3 size: 17 residues. Germline V CDR1 and CDR2: SGHTA, FQGNSA. The CDR3 protein is CASSSPPGTSLYNEQFF. CDR3 nucleotide sequence: TGTGCCAGCAGCTCCCCTCCCGGGACTAGCCTATACAATGAGCAGTTCTTC.